Here is one TCR beta chain with its context. This sample stems from a study of blood T cells in healthy people across ages. Next came a second PCR, run for roughly 7 to 12 cycles, which used a sample-barcoded 5' primer along with a J-beta primer mix. In TCRdb, the 5' RACE reads were re-called with MiXCR into one record per CDR3 protein. The sample carries hundreds of thousands of distinct CDR3 sequences, 49% recorded once. The germline V gene has CDR1 KGHSH and CDR2 LQKENI. This CDR3 comprises 15 residues. The ends were cut back, 1 base at V and 2 bases at J, with 9 bases in the middle. The material sequenced was blood. The source is a woman aged 55-69 years in good health. J is TRBJ2-1 and V is TRBV18, with D perhaps TRBD1 or TRBD2 (5 bases each). CDR3 in amino acids: CASSPRGSAYNEQFF. The CDR3 nucleotides are TGTGCCAGCTCACCACGGGGGAGCGCCTACAATGAGCAGTTCTTC. The variable domain in full, completed from reference TRBV18 and TRBJ2-1, reads NAGVMQNPRHLVRRRGQEARLRCSPMKGHSHVYWYRQLPEEGLKFMVYLQKENIIDESGMPKERFSAEFPKEGPSILRIQQVVRGDSAAYFCASSPRGSAYNEQFFGPGTRLTVL.